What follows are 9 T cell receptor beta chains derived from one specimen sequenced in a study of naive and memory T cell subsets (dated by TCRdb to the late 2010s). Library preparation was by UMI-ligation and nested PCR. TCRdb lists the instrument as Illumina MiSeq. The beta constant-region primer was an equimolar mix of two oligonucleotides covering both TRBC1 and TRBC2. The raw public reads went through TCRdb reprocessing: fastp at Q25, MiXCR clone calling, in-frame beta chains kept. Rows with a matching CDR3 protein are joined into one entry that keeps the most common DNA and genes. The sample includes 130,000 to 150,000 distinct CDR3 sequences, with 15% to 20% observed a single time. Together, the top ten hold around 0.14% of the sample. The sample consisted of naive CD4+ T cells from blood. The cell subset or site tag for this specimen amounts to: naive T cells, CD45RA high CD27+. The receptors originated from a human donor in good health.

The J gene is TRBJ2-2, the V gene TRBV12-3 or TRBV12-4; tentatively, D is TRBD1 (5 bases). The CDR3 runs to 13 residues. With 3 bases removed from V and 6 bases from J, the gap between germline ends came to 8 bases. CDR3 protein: CASSFGAAGELFF. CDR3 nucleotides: TGTGCCAGCAGTTTTGGGGCGGCCGGGGAGCTGTTTTTT.

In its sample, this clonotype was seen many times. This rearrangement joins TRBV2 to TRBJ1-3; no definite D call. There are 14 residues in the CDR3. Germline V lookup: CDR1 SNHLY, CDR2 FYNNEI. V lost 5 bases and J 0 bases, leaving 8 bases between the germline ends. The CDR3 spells CASSSRFSGNTIYF. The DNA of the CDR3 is TGTGCCAGCAGTTCACGGTTCTCTGGAAACACCATATATTTT.

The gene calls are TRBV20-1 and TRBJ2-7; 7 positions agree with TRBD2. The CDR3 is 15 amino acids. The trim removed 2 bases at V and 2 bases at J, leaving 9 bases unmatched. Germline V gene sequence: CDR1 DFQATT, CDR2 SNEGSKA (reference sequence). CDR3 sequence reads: CSARSLADITYEQYF. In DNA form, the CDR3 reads TGCAGTGCTAGATCGCTAGCGGATATCACCTACGAGCAGTACTTC.

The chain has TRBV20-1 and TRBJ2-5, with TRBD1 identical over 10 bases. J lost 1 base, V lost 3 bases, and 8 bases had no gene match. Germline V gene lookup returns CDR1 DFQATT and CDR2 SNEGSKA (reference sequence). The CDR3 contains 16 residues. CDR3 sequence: CSASKVGQGIQETQYF. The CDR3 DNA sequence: TGCAGTGCTAGCAAAGTGGGACAGGGGATCCAAGAGACCCAGTACTTC.

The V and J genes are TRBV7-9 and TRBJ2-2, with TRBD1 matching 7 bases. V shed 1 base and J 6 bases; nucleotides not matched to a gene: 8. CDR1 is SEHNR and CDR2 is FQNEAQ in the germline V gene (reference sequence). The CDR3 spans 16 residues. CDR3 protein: CASSLEAGGIAGELFF. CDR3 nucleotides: TGTGCCAGCAGCTTAGAGGCAGGGGGAATCGCCGGGGAGCTGTTTTTT.

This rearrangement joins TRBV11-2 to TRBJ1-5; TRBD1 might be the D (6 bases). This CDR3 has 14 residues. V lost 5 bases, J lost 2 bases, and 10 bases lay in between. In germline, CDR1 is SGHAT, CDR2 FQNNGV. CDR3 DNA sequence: TGTGCCAGCAGCGCAGGGGAAGGCAATCAGCCCCAGCATTTT. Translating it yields CASSAGEGNQPQHF. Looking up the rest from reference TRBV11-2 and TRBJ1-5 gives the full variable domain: EAGVAQSPRYKIIEKRQSVAFWCNPISGHATLYWYQQILGQGPKLLIQFQNNGVVDDSQLPKDRFSAERLKGVDSTLKIQPAKLEDSAVYLCASSAGEGNQPQHFGDGTRLSIL.

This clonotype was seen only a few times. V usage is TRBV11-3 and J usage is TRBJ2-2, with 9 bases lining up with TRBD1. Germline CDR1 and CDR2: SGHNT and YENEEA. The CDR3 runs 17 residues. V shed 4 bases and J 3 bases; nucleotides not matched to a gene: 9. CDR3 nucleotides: TGTGCCAGCAGCTCCGACTGGACAGGGGAAGACACCGGGGAGCTGTTTTTT. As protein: CASSSDWTGEDTGELFF.

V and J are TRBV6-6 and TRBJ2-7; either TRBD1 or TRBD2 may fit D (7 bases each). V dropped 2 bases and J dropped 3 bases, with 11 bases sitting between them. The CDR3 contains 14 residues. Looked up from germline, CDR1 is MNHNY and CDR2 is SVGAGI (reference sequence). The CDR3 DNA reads TGTGCCAGCAGTTACGCCAGGGGGGGCTACGAGCAGTACTTC. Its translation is CASSYARGGYEQYF.

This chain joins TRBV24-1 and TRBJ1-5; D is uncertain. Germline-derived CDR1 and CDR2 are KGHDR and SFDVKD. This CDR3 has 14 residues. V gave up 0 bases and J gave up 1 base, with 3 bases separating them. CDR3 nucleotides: TGTGCCACCAGTGATTTGTACAGCAATCAGCCCCAGCATTTT. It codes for CATSDLYSNQPQHF.